The subject of this entry is one TCR beta chain. The antigen it recognizes is unknown. No much larger clone exists at a distance of one base, and base qualities are not known. This specimen belongs to a study of tumor-infiltrating lymphocytes in primary liver carcinoma (dated by TCRdb to 2017 to 2019). As for the study more broadly: Hepatocellular carcinoma (four) or combined HCC and intrahepatic cholangiocarcinoma (one) was present in the five patients, who were three men and two women aged 30 to 69 years. Reproducibility between technical replicate repertoires was high, with correlation coefficients above 0.95 and mean shared-clone rates roughly 0.91. The tumors of the five patients were staged as T1-T3 N0M0, with maximum diameters ranging from about 4 to 11 cm. To link TCRbeta repertoire diversity to the local molecular phenotype, the 20 to 30 tumor region samples were profiled with Agilent mRNA microarrays. A total of about 35 specimens from 5 patients, comprising 25 or so tumor regions, 5 adjacent noncancerous liver tissues and 5 peripheral blood samples, were covered by TCRbeta repertoire sequencing. The study combined TCRbeta repertoire sequencing, expression microarrays and whole-exome sequencing across five regions of each liver tumor, with adjacent normal tissue and blood. Each sample produced roughly 3.65 to 7.13 million productive TCRbeta reads, and read depth showed no significant difference between tissue types.

The germline V gene (reference sequence) sets CDR1 to SGHAT and CDR2 to FQDESV. Including cysteine and phenylalanine, the CDR3 has 17 amino acids. The sequence is cut down to CDR3 DNA, 51 bases in frame from base 1. The V end loses 6 bases and the J end loses 14 bases, and a stretch of 31 bases separates them. Without any cell sorting, total RNA and DNA were extracted together from around 20-30 mg of bulk tissue using the AllPrep DNA/RNA mini kit. Four or five patients with histopathologically diagnosed primary liver carcinoma underwent surgical resection in China between November 2015 and 2016. Chronic HBV infection was present in the patients, and the patients were treatment-naive at sampling. Five spatially separated regions were sampled per tumor: superior, inferior, left-lateral and right-lateral poles, plus the tumor centre. According to histology, viable tumor cells made up more than 85% of every tumor sample. Fresh tumor and adjacent tissue pieces were bisected; one half was stored in RNAlater at -80°C, the other sent for histology.

Study-wide conclusions, independent of this receptor: Only the TCR beta chain was sequenced, which likely underestimates true repertoire diversity because unpaired alpha chains were not captured. Only a few patients were included in the study, and the authors note that the findings should be validated in a larger study. Only about 7.5-25% of top clones were found in all five regions of a tumor, suggesting spatial heterogeneity of tumor-infiltrating T cells. Because the samples were bulk and unsorted, CD4+ and CD8+ T cell repertoires could not be compared. The top 250 clones accounted for a significantly greater share of the repertoire in tumors than in blood (p = 0.039). Pairs of tumor regions showed greater repertoire overlap (mean about 35%) than tumor-adjacent pairs (roughly 17%) or tumor-blood pairs (about 14%), which is consistent with antigen-driven expansion.

Using a constant-region primer and ProtoScript II reverse transcriptase, TCRbeta-specific cDNA was reverse-transcribed from around 520 ng total RNA. TCRbeta libraries were built with three nested multiplex PCR rounds, a slightly modified ARM-PCR procedure. The first two PCR rounds used multiplex TRBV1-TRBV30 forward primers with a Cbeta reverse primer, each for approximately 11 cycles. Sample barcodes and Illumina adapters were attached in a final 25-cycle PCR using Deep VentR polymerase. Before sequencing, amplicons of 200-500 bp were purified from gel using a QIAquick gel extraction kit. The TCRbeta amplicons were sequenced with 250-bp paired-end reads on an Illumina HiSeq 2500. Concerning the study's data processing: Quality trimming of reads was performed with Trimmomatic v0.33, and paired reads were merged with FLASH v1.2.11 so that full CDR3 sequences could be recovered. V, D and J germline segments were assigned to the rearranged TCRbeta sequences by MiGEC v1.2.1b. Clonotype statistics, along with Shannon-Wiener diversity indices, were calculated using VDJtools v1.0.0. Except for diversity analysis, only the 250 most abundant clonotypes of each sample were used in subsequent analyses to reduce sampling bias. TCRdb cleaned the public reads at Q25 with fastp, built clones with MiXCR and kept in-frame beta chains. All rows with the same CDR3 protein become a single entry with the most common DNA and genes. TCRdb assigned the V and J calls; the authors' analysis was not used. Recorded for this sample are 100,000 to 150,000 distinct CDR3 sequences; 60% to 80% of them occurred a single time. The ten largest clones capture 8.4% of the sample.

Sequencing input: liver tumor tissue from sampling region 3. The cell subset or site label, as the study defines it: tumor region T3, left-lateral pole. The TCR comes from a woman aged 60 to 75 with primary liver carcinoma and hepatitis B virus infection. The chain couples TRBV11-1 to TRBJ2-2; the D segment could be TRBD2, given 5 matching bases. The CDR3 loop reads CASRGRTGSATTVDLFF. DNA sequence: TGTGCCAGCAGGGGAAGAACGGGATCCGCGACCACCGTGGACCTGTTTTTT.